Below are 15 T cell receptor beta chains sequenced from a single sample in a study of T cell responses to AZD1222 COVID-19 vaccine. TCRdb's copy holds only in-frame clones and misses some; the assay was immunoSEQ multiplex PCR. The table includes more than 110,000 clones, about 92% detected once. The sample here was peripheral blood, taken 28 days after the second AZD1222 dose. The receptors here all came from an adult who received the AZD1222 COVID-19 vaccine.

The CDR3 coding sequence is TGTGCCAGTAGGCGTGACTCTCAAGGTACTGAAGCTTTCTTT. Translation: CASRRDSQGTEAFF. This chain links TRBV19 with TRBJ1-1; D not resolved. Germline CDR1 LNHDA, CDR2 SQIVND (reference sequence). Trimming removed 6 bases from V and 5 bases from J, with 16 bases in between. CDR3 length: 14 residues.

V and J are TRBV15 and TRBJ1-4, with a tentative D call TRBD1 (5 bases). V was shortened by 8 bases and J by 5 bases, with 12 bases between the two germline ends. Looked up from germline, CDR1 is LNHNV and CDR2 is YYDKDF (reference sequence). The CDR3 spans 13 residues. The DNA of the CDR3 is TGTGCCACCCGGGGGGGGGAAAATGAAAAACTGTTTTTT. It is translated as CATRGGENEKLFF.

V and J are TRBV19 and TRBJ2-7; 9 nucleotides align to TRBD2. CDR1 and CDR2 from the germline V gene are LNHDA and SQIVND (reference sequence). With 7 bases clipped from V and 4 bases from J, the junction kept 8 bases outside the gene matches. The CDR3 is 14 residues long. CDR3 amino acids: CASNPSGRRYEQYF. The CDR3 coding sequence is TGTGCCAGTAATCCGAGCGGGAGGCGATACGAGCAGTACTTC.

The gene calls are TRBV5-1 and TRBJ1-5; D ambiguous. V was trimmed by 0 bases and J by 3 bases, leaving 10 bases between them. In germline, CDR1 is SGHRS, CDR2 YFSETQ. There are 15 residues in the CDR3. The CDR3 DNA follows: TGCGCCAGCAGCTTGGGTGGCAGCGTCAATCAGCCCCAGCATTTT. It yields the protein CASSLGGSVNQPQHF. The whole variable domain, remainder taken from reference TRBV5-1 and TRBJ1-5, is KAGVTQTPRYLIKTRGQQVTLSCSPISGHRSVSWYQQTPGQGLQFLFEYFSETQRNKGNFPGRFSGRQFSNSRSEMNVSTLELGDSALYLCASSLGGSVNQPQHFGDGTRLSIL.

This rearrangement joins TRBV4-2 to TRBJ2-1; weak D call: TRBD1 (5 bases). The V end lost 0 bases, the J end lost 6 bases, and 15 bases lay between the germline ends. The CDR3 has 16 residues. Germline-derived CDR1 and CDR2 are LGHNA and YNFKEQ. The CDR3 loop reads CASSQEGQGGANEQFF. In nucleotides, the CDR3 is TGTGCCAGCAGCCAAGAAGGGCAGGGTGGGGCCAATGAGCAGTTCTTC.

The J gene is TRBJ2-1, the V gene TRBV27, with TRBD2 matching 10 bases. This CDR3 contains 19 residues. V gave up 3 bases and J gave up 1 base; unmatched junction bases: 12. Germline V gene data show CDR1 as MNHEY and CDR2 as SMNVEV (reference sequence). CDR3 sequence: CASSLVGLAGAGSYNEQFF. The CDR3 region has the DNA TGTGCCAGCAGTTTGGTAGGGCTAGCGGGAGCGGGGTCCTACAATGAGCAGTTCTTC.

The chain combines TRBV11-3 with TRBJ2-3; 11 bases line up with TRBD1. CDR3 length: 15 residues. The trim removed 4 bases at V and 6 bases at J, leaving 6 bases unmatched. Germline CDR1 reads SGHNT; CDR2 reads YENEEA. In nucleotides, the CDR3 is TGTGCCAGCAGCTCCCGCCGGACAGGGGGCGATACGCAGTATTTT. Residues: CASSSRRTGGDTQYF.

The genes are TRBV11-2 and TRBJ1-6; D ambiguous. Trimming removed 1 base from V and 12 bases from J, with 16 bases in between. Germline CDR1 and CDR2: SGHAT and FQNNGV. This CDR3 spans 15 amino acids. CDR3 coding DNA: TGTGCCAGCAGCTTAGCCCCCCAGCCCGTGGAACCCCTCCACTTT. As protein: CASSLAPQPVEPLHF. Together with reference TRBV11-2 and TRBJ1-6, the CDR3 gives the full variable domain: EAGVAQSPRYKIIEKRQSVAFWCNPISGHATLYWYQQILGQGPKLLIQFQNNGVVDDSQLPKDRFSAERLKGVDSTLKIQPAKLEDSAVYLCASSLAPQPVEPLHFGNGTRLTVT.

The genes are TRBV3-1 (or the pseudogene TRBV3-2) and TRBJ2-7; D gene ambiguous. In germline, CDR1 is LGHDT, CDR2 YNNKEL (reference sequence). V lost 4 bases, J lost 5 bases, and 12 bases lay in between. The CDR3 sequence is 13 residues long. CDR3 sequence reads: CASSRQSINEQYF. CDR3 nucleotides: TGTGCCAGCAGCCGGCAAAGTATCAACGAGCAGTACTTC.

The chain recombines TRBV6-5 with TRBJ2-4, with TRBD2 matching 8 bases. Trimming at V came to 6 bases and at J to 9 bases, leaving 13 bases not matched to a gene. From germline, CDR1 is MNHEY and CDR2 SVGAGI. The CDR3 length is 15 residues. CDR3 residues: CASSRGFERGSIQYF. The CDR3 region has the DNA TGTGCCAGCAGCCGAGGTTTCGAGCGGGGGAGCATTCAGTACTTC.

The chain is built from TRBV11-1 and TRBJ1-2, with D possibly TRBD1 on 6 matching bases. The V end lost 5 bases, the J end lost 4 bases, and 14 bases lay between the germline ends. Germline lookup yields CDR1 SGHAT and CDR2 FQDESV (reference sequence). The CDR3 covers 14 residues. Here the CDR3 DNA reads TGTGCCAGCAGCCCAACGGGCAGGGGCTATGGCTACACCTTC. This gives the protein CASSPTGRGYGYTF.

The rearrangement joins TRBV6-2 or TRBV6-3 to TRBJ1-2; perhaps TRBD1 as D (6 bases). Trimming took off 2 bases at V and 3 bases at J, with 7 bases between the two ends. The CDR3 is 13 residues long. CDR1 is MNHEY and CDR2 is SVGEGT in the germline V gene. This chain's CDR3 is CASSYRTDYGYTF. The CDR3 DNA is TGTGCCAGCAGTTACAGGACAGACTATGGCTACACCTTC.

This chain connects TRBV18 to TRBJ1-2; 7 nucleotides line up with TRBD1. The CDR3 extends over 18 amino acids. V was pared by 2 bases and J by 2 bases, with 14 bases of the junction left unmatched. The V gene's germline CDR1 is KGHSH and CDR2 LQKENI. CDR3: CASSPSGPGGLSNYGYTF. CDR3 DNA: TGTGCCAGCTCACCATCAGGGCCAGGGGGTTTGTCCAACTATGGCTACACCTTC.

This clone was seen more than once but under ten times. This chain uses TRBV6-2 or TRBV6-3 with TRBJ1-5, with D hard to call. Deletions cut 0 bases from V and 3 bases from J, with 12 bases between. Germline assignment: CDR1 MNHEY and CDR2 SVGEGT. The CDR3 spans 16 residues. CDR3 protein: CASSYSRNRPNQPQHF. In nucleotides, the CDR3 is TGTGCCAGCAGTTACTCGAGAAACAGACCCAATCAGCCCCAGCATTTT.

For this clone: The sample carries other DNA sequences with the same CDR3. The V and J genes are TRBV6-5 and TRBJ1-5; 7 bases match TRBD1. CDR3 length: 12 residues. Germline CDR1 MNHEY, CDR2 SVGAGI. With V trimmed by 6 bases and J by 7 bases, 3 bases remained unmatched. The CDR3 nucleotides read TGTGCCAGCAGGCAGGGGGGACAGCCCCAGCATTTT. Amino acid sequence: CASRQGGQPQHF.